Following are 8 T cell receptor beta chains from one sample sequenced in a study of beta chain features in type 1 diabetes. The isolated RNA, all of it, was reverse transcribed, so expressed TCRB transcripts were what got sequenced. Measured with immunoSEQ multiplex PCR; TCRdb has only the in-frame clones, and not every one. The repertoire holds under 900,000 clones, with 17% as singletons. The specimen was naive CD4+ T cells from blood. The source of these receptors is a woman aged 18-35 years in good health.

A few counts support this clone. This chain connects TRBV18 to TRBJ1-2; D not certain. V was cut by 2 bases and J by 10 bases, with 17 bases left in between. Germline-derived CDR1 and CDR2 are KGHSH and LQKENI. This CDR3 contains 14 residues. CDR3 amino acids: CASSPGGPNHNYTF. The CDR3 DNA reads as TGTGCCAGCTCACCAGGCGGACCAAACCACAACTACACCTTC.

V gene TRBV5-1 combines with J gene TRBJ2-2; no clear D gene. The ends were cut back, 1 base at V and 1 base at J, with 14 bases in the middle. The CDR3 consists of 17 residues. CDR1 and CDR2 from the germline V gene are SGHRS and YFSETQ. The CDR3 region is CASSLRVVVLNTGELFF. DNA of the CDR3: TGCGCCAGCAGCTTGCGAGTAGTGGTGCTGAACACCGGGGAGCTGTTTTTT.

This rearrangement joins TRBV7-2 to TRBJ2-7; 13 nucleotides agree with TRBD2. V shed 1 base and J 4 bases; nucleotides not matched to a gene: 4. The CDR3 consists of 16 residues. Germline loops: CDR1 SGHTA, CDR2 FQGNSA. CDR3 nucleotide sequence: TGTGCCAGCAGCTTAGAGGGGACTAGCGGGGCGTACGAGCAGTACTTC. Translated, it gives CASSLEGTSGAYEQYF.

The chain recombines TRBV7-2 with TRBJ2-5; D unclear. Germline CDR1 is SGHTA and CDR2 is FQGNSA. This CDR3 is 11 amino acids long. V was trimmed by 4 bases and J by 4 bases, leaving 4 bases between them. The CDR3 sequence: CASSSIETQYF. Here the CDR3 DNA reads TGTGCCAGCAGCTCAATAGAGACCCAGTACTTC.

V gene TRBV7-9 combines with J gene TRBJ2-7; D is undetermined. Per the germline V gene, CDR1 is SEHNR and CDR2 is FQNEAQ (reference sequence). The CDR3 covers 16 residues. V was trimmed by 4 bases and J by 6 bases, leaving 22 bases between them. CDR3 amino acids: CASSYPAGYSSLEQYF. The CDR3 DNA sequence: TGTGCCAGCAGCTACCCCGCAGGTTATAGCTCTCTCGAGCAGTACTTC.

The chain couples TRBV28 to TRBJ2-7; 9 bases match TRBD1. The J segment lost 0 bases and the V segment lost 6 bases, leaving 6 bases of the junction unmatched. In germline, CDR1 is MDHEN, CDR2 SYDVKM. This CDR3 has 15 residues. DNA of the CDR3: TGTGCCAGCAGAACTCCGGGACAGGGCTCCTACGAGCAGTACTTC. It codes for CASRTPGQGSYEQYF.

The rearrangement links TRBV28 to TRBJ2-1; possibly TRBD1 or TRBD2 for D (7 bases each). From germline, CDR1 is MDHEN and CDR2 SYDVKM. The V end lost 4 bases, the J end lost 8 bases, and 18 bases lay between the germline ends. The CDR3 sequence is 15 residues long. The CDR3 here is CASSSRGGGVDEQFF. The DNA for the CDR3 is TGTGCCAGCAGTTCCAGGGGGGGAGGTGTGGATGAGCAGTTCTTC.

The gene calls are TRBV6-5 and TRBJ1-3, with D perhaps TRBD1 (5 bases). CDR3 length equals 14 residues. V was trimmed by 2 bases and J by 0 bases, leaving 5 bases between them. In germline, CDR1 is MNHEY, CDR2 SVGAGI. The CDR3 region is CASSYGASGNTIYF. CDR3 sequence (DNA): TGTGCCAGCAGTTACGGGGCCTCTGGAAACACCATATATTTT.